The clone carrying this TCR beta chain has just one count. Its antigen remains unidentified. This record belongs to a study of cytomegalovirus exposure and HLA in healthy donors. Study-wide results and limits: Only CMV serostatus was available as immune exposure information.

The PCR ran on 60 Vbeta and 13 Jbeta primers. Per the authors' pipeline: In a later analysis, some 10 million of 75 million to 90 million unique beta chains occurred in at least two donors. Method: immunoSEQ multiplex PCR; TCRdb's copy keeps in-frame clones and lacks some. V, J and clone size derive from that table, while D and trimming were established from the DNA sequence. The data contain some 190,000 clones, more than 75% of them seen just once; the ten biggest clones take up approximately 3.6%. The CDR3 totals 11 residues. Trimming shortened V by 6 bases and J by 12 bases, and 12 bases separated the two germline ends. Looked up from germline, CDR1 is SNHLY and CDR2 is FYNNEI.

The sample was PBMCs. V is TRBV2 and J is TRBJ2-1; TRBD2 is a possible D gene (7 bases). The sequence was obtained from a middle-aged man in good health and CMV-seropositive. The CDR3 is CASRRGGRQFF. CDR3 DNA sequence: TGTGCCAGCAGGAGGGGGGGTCGGCAGTTCTTC.